These 28 T cell receptor beta chains originate from one sample sequenced in a study of blood T cell repertoires in COVID-19. Sequencing used immunoSEQ multiplex PCR; TCRdb keeps in-frame clones, though not all of them. The sample lists around 210,000 clones; 70% to 85% were seen once. Sequencing used peripheral blood. Source of these receptors: a human donor in a cohort sampled during active COVID-19.

The V gene is TRBV5-1, the J gene TRBJ2-1; 8 nucleotides line up with TRBD2. The length of the CDR3 is 17 residues. V was pared by 1 base and J by 8 bases, with 14 bases of the junction left unmatched. Per germline, CDR1 SGHRS and CDR2 YFSETQ. The CDR3 region is CASSLKGLGLDFDEQFF. The CDR3 DNA is TGCGCCAGCAGCTTGAAAGGCCTGGGACTAGATTTCGATGAGCAGTTCTTC.

V usage is TRBV19 and J usage is TRBJ2-3; 10 nucleotides line up with TRBD2. The CDR3 consists of 17 residues. Germline V gene data show CDR1 as LNHDA and CDR2 as SQIVND (reference sequence). V lost 5 bases to trimming and J lost 1 base; unmatched junction nucleotides: 9. CDR3 region: CASSSGRTSGGTDTQYF. In DNA form, the CDR3 reads TGTGCCAGTAGTTCCGGACGGACTAGCGGAGGCACAGATACGCAGTATTTT. The full variable domain, with the rest looked up from reference TRBV19 and TRBJ2-3, is DGGITQSPKYLFRKEGQNVTLSCEQNLNHDAMYWYRQDPGQGLRLIYYSQIVNDFQKGDIAEGYSVSREKKESFPLTVTSAQKNPTAFYLCASSSGRTSGGTDTQYFGPGTRLTVL.

The chain links TRBV7-9 to TRBJ1-2, with D perhaps matching TRBD1 (6 bases). Trimming removed 5 bases from V and 0 bases from J, with 16 bases in between. The CDR3 covers 16 residues. CDR1 and CDR2 (germline): SEHNR, FQNEAQ (reference sequence). The CDR3 reads CASSAHRTVPNYGYTF. The CDR3 nucleotides read TGTGCCAGCAGCGCGCATCGGACAGTTCCTAACTATGGCTACACCTTC.

The rearrangement joins TRBV12-5 to TRBJ2-2, with a possible D match to TRBD2 (6 bases). The CDR3 has 16 amino acids. V shed 7 bases and J shed 3 bases, with 18 bases lying between them. In germline, CDR1 is LGHNT, CDR2 FRNRAP. For the CDR3, the DNA is TGTGCTAGTGCCGCAAGGGGCAGGAGGGACACCGGGGAGCTGTTTTTT. Its translation is CASAARGRRDTGELFF.

The V gene is TRBV7-8, the J gene TRBJ2-1; no reliable D call. Per germline, CDR1 SGHVS and CDR2 FQNEAQ. Trimming took off 3 bases at V and 3 bases at J, with 9 bases between the two ends. This CDR3 region has 14 residues. The CDR3 coding sequence is TGTGCCAGCAGCTTCCCCAGGAACTACAATGAGCAGTTCTTC. Translation gives CASSFPRNYNEQFF. The full variable domain, with the rest looked up from reference TRBV7-8 and TRBJ2-1, is GAGVSQSPRYKVAKRGQDVALRCDPISGHVSLFWYQQALGQGPEFLTYFQNEAQLDKSGLPSDRFFAERPEGSVSTLKIQRTQQEDSAVYLCASSFPRNYNEQFFGPGTRLTVL.

The gene calls are TRBV18 and TRBJ2-7; TRBD1 is a possible D gene (6 bases). CDR3 length: 13 amino acids. Trimming left V 2 bases short and J 7 bases short, with 12 bases between. CDR1 and CDR2 from the germline V gene are KGHSH and LQKENI. CDR3 coding DNA: TGTGCCAGCTCACCAAACACAGGGCGGGAGCAGTACTTC. Translation gives CASSPNTGREQYF.

The chain links TRBV27 to TRBJ2-1, with 7 bases fitting TRBD2. The CDR3 runs 18 residues. With V trimmed by 1 base and J by 2 bases, 11 bases remained unmatched. Germline V gene lookup returns CDR1 MNHEY and CDR2 SMNVEV (reference sequence). The CDR3 here is CASSLYWAGRETYNEQFF. CDR3 DNA sequence: TGTGCCAGCAGTTTATACTGGGCGGGGCGGGAGACCTACAATGAGCAGTTCTTC.

CDR3 protein: CAWSTGGGKTQYF. The CDR3 nucleotides are TGTGCCTGGTCAACGGGGGGAGGGAAGACCCAGTACTTC. V usage is TRBV30 and J usage is TRBJ2-5; 7 bases match TRBD2. J lost 6 bases, V lost 5 bases, and 9 bases had no gene match. Per the germline V gene, CDR1 is GTSNPN and CDR2 is SVGIG (reference sequence). This CDR3 region has 13 residues.

The chain carries TRBV18 and TRBJ2-5, with D tentatively TRBD1 (6 bases). In germline, CDR1 is KGHSH, CDR2 LQKENI. The V end was cut by 1 base, the J end by 2 bases, with 8 bases between. This CDR3 region has 14 residues. CDR3 protein: CASSPQRGQETQYF. The CDR3 DNA reads TGTGCCAGCTCACCACAAAGGGGGCAAGAGACCCAGTACTTC. The complete variable domain, with remaining parts taken from reference TRBV18 and TRBJ2-5, reads NAGVMQNPRHLVRRRGQEARLRCSPMKGHSHVYWYRQLPEEGLKFMVYLQKENIIDESGMPKERFSAEFPKEGPSILRIQQVVRGDSAAYFCASSPQRGQETQYFGPGTRLLVL.

This clone has only a few counts. V usage is TRBV25-1 and J usage is TRBJ2-7, with D maybe TRBD1 (5 bases). The CDR3 totals 14 residues. Per germline, CDR1 MGHDK and CDR2 SYGVNS. Trimming removed 0 bases at V and 9 bases at J, with 15 bases between. The CDR3 spells CASSEYIPGNGQYF. Here the CDR3 DNA reads TGTGCCAGCAGTGAATATATCCCAGGGAACGGGCAGTACTTC.

The chain links TRBV6-2 or TRBV6-3 to TRBJ2-7, with D unresolved. This CDR3 contains 15 residues. From germline, CDR1 is MNHEY and CDR2 SVGEGT. V lost 2 bases, J lost 1 base, and 12 bases lay in between. DNA for the CDR3: TGTGCCAGCAGTTACCGGCGGATCAGATCCTACGAGCAGTACTTC. This sequence encodes CASSYRRIRSYEQYF.

The V and J genes are TRBV25-1 and TRBJ2-5; 8 bases fit TRBD2. CDR1 is MGHDK and CDR2 is SYGVNS in the germline V gene. V lost 4 bases, J lost 1 base, and 8 bases stayed unmatched. The CDR3 consists of 16 residues. The CDR3 loop is CASSAADGLAQETQYF. The CDR3 DNA follows: TGTGCCAGCAGTGCTGCGGATGGACTAGCCCAAGAGACCCAGTACTTC.

The chain employs TRBV4-1 and TRBJ2-7; maybe TRBD2 (7 bases). Germline V gene lookup returns CDR1 MGHRA and CDR2 YSYEKL. The CDR3 is 14 residues long. V was shortened by 0 bases and J by 5 bases, with 11 bases between the two germline ends. The CDR3 sequence: CASSQEGGLDEQYF. The CDR3 coding sequence is TGCGCCAGCAGCCAAGAGGGGGGGCTGGACGAGCAGTACTTC.

CDR3 nucleotide sequence: TGTGCCAGCAGCACTAGCGGTCCCACGGGGGAGCAGTACTTC. Its protein is CASSTSGPTGEQYF. The chain uses TRBV28 and TRBJ2-7, with 8 bases matching TRBD2. The CDR3 runs to 14 residues. The V and J ends lost 6 bases and 7 bases, in that order; junction bases with no gene match: 11. Germline V gene data show CDR1 as MDHEN and CDR2 as SYDVKM.

The chain has TRBV5-6 and TRBJ1-4; no firm D call. The germline CDR1 and CDR2 sequences are SGHDT and YYEEEE. V was pared by 1 base and J by 7 bases, with 11 bases between. The CDR3 consists of 14 residues. The CDR3 region is CASSLYRLGEKLFF. In nucleotides, the CDR3 is TGTGCCAGCAGCTTGTACAGATTGGGTGAAAAACTGTTTTTT.

This chain uses TRBV7-9 with TRBJ2-7, with D possibly being TRBD1 (6 bases). Looked up from germline, CDR1 is SEHNR and CDR2 is FQNEAQ (reference sequence). The ends were cut back, 4 bases at V and 2 bases at J, with 12 bases in the middle. CDR3 length equals 14 residues. The CDR3 sequence is CASSWDIYPYEQYF. The CDR3 DNA sequence: TGTGCCAGCAGCTGGGACATCTATCCCTACGAGCAGTACTTC. Using reference TRBV7-9 and TRBJ2-7 for the parts outside the CDR3, the full variable domain is DTGVSQNPRHKITKRGQNVTFRCDPISEHNRLYWYRQTLGQGPEFLTYFQNEAQLEKSRLLSDRFSAERPKGSFSTLEIQRTEQGDSAMYLCASSWDIYPYEQYFGPGTRLTVT.

This clone was observed a single time. This chain connects TRBV5-5 to TRBJ1-5, with D unclear. The CDR3 consists of 14 residues. V lost 2 bases and J lost 7, with 13 bases in between. Per the germline V gene, CDR1 is SGHKS and CDR2 is YYEKEE (reference sequence). The CDR3 nucleotides are TGTGCCAGCAGCTTAATTCTACGCGGCCAGCCCCAGCATTTT. This sequence encodes CASSLILRGQPQHF. Together with reference TRBV5-5 and TRBJ1-5, the CDR3 gives the full variable domain: DAGVTQSPTHLIKTRGQQVTLRCSPISGHKSVSWYQQVLGQGPQFIFQYYEKEERGRGNFPDRFSARQFPNYSSELNVNALLLGDSALYLCASSLILRGQPQHFGDGTRLSIL.

The chain is built from TRBV14 and TRBJ2-1; the D gene is possibly TRBD2 (6 bases). V lost 5 bases to trimming and J lost 7 bases, with 24 bases between them. Per germline, CDR1 SGHDN and CDR2 FVKESK. CDR3 length equals 17 residues. The CDR3 DNA follows: TGTGCCAGCAGCATCCCCGTAGGGCGGGACCGAAGGAATGAGCAGTTCTTC. Amino acids: CASSIPVGRDRRNEQFF. The full variable domain, completed using reference TRBV14 and TRBJ2-1, is EAGVTQFPSHSVIEKGQTVTLRCDPISGHDNLYWYRRVMGKEIKFLLHFVKESKQDESGMPNNRFLAERTGGTYSTLKVQPAELEDSGVYFCASSIPVGRDRRNEQFFGPGTRLTVL.

J is TRBJ2-5 and V is TRBV29-1, with 9 positions matching TRBD1. With 4 bases clipped from V and 7 bases from J, the junction kept 7 bases outside the gene matches. CDR3 length: 13 amino acids. Germline CDR1 and CDR2: SQVTM and ANQGSEA. In nucleotides, the CDR3 is TGCAGCGTTGTAACAGGGGGCTTCGGGACCCAGTACTTC. This sequence encodes CSVVTGGFGTQYF.

This chain joins TRBV12-3 or TRBV12-4 and TRBJ2-7; D not resolved. The ends were cut back, 6 bases at V and 4 bases at J, with 13 bases in the middle. CDR3 length: 13 residues. CDR3 sequence: CASSFSARYEQYF. The CDR3 bases are TGTGCCAGCAGCTTCAGCGCCAGATACGAGCAGTACTTC.

The V call is TRBV3-1 (or the pseudogene TRBV3-2), the J call TRBJ1-5; 8 bases are a match to TRBD1. V lost 3 bases to trimming and J lost 2 bases; unmatched junction nucleotides: 6. Per the germline V gene, CDR1 is LGHDT and CDR2 is YNNKEL (reference sequence). The CDR3 is 16 amino acids. In DNA, the CDR3 is TGTGCCAGCAGCCAGGCAGGGGGCTACGGCAATCAGCCCCAGCATTTT. This gives the protein CASSQAGGYGNQPQHF.

The chain joins TRBV9 to TRBJ2-7; D not certain. Germline V gives CDR1 SGDLS, CDR2 YYNGEE. The CDR3 is 15 residues long. V lost 0 bases, J lost 3 bases, and 13 bases lay in between. Here the CDR3 DNA reads TGTGCCAGCAGCGTAGCAGCCGGCTCGGGCTACGAGCAGTACTTC. It encodes CASSVAAGSGYEQYF.

The chain carries TRBV18 and TRBJ2-3; D is uncertain. Germline CDR1 KGHSH, CDR2 LQKENI. This CDR3 contains 12 residues. Between the trimmed V and J ends, which lost 3 bases and 4 bases, there was a span of 5 bases. The CDR3 spells CASSPMSDTQYF. In nucleotides, the CDR3 is TGTGCCAGCTCACCCATGTCAGATACGCAGTATTTT.

The chain combines TRBV7-2 with TRBJ2-1, with D perhaps TRBD1 (6 bases). The CDR3 has 13 amino acids. Germline V lookup: CDR1 SGHTA, CDR2 FQGNSA. V lost 5 bases to trimming and J lost 7 bases, with 12 bases between them. The CDR3 is CASSRQVWNEQFF. The CDR3 DNA reads as TGTGCCAGCAGCCGACAGGTCTGGAATGAGCAGTTCTTC.

The chain is built from TRBV2 and TRBJ1-4; 10 bases are a match to TRBD1. Germline V gives CDR1 SNHLY, CDR2 FYNNEI. The CDR3 totals 15 residues. The ends lost 6 bases at V and 0 bases at J; junction bases unmatched: 1. This CDR3 reads CASRGTGATNEKLFF. The CDR3 DNA reads as TGTGCCAGCAGGGGGACAGGGGCAACTAATGAAAAACTGTTTTTT.

V usage is TRBV28 and J usage is TRBJ1-5; D gene unclear. Germline lookup yields CDR1 MDHEN and CDR2 SYDVKM. Trimming removed 7 bases at V and 11 bases at J, with 18 bases between. The CDR3 length is 13 residues. The CDR3 nucleotides read TGTGCCAGCAAGGACTACCTCCGGTTGGCCCAGCATTTT. It codes for CASKDYLRLAQHF.

The genes are TRBV24-1 and TRBJ2-1, with TRBD2 matching 9 bases. CDR1 and CDR2 (germline): KGHDR, SFDVKD. The CDR3 is 20 amino acids. The V segment lost 3 bases and the J segment 0 bases; nucleotides outside the gene matches: 14. CDR3 loop: CATSDPGVGLAGISYNEQFF. CDR3 bases: TGTGCCACCAGTGATCCAGGTGTGGGTCTAGCGGGGATCTCCTACAATGAGCAGTTCTTC.

This clone has a handful of counts. This chain joins TRBV4-1 and TRBJ2-7; 12 bases are a match to TRBD2. This CDR3 has 17 residues. Germline V gene data show CDR1 as MGHRA and CDR2 as YSYEKL. Trimming at V came to 2 bases and at J to 7 bases, leaving 12 bases not matched to a gene. The CDR3 DNA follows: TGCGCCAGCAGCCAACGAGCGACTAGCGGGAGTTTCCGAGAGCAGTACTTC. Its translation: CASSQRATSGSFREQYF.